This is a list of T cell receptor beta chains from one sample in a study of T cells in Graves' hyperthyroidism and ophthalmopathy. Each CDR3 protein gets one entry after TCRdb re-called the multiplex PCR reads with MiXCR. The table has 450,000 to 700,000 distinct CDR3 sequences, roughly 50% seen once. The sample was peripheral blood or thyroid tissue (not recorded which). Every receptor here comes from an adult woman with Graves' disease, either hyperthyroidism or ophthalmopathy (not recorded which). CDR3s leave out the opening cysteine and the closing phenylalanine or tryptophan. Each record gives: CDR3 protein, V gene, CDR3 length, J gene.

CDR3 protein: ASSEGATNQPQH
V gene: TRBV9
CDR3 length: 12
J gene: TRBJ1-5

CDR3 protein: ASSLRGGRDQPQH
V gene: TRBV7-9
CDR3 length: 13
J gene: TRBJ1-5

CDR3 protein: ASTRTLGDEKLF
V gene: TRBV25-1
CDR3 length: 12
J gene: TRBJ1-4

CDR3 protein: ATSREGGQETQY
V gene: TRBV15
CDR3 length: 12
J gene: TRBJ2-5

CDR3 protein: ASQSRDAVRGTQY
V gene: TRBV5-6
CDR3 length: 13
J gene: TRBJ2-5

CDR3 protein: ATSRSYGNQPQH
V gene: TRBV15
CDR3 length: 12
J gene: TRBJ1-5

CDR3 protein: AIRDTSGSYEQY
V gene: TRBV10-3
CDR3 length: 12
J gene: TRBJ2-7

CDR3 protein: AISASGQGNADTQY
V gene: TRBV10-3
CDR3 length: 14
J gene: TRBJ2-3

CDR3 protein: SPTGGQETQY
V gene: TRBV29-1
CDR3 length: 10
J gene: TRBJ2-5

CDR3 protein: AISESVGLDEQF
V gene: TRBV2
CDR3 length: 12
J gene: TRBJ2-1

CDR3 protein: ATTEGGTGELF
V gene: TRBV15
CDR3 length: 11
J gene: TRBJ2-2

CDR3 protein: ASSLGSGTSGSEQY
V gene: TRBV11-3
CDR3 length: 14
J gene: TRBJ2-7

CDR3 protein: ATTSTGAPNEKLF
V gene: TRBV10-3
CDR3 length: 13
J gene: TRBJ1-4

CDR3 protein: AIDRGQGTEAF
V gene: TRBV6-1
CDR3 length: 11
J gene: TRBJ1-1

CDR3 protein: ASSSPAGGTEAF
V gene: TRBV28
CDR3 length: 12
J gene: TRBJ1-1

CDR3 protein: SAPGTNYEQY
V gene: TRBV20-1
CDR3 length: 10
J gene: TRBJ2-7

CDR3 protein: SARGDRSQETQY
V gene: TRBV20-1
CDR3 length: 12
J gene: TRBJ2-5

CDR3 protein: SAHAGTSAIDTQY
V gene: TRBV20-1
CDR3 length: 13
J gene: TRBJ2-3

CDR3 protein: ASSLDAEAF
V gene: TRBV7-9
CDR3 length: 9
J gene: TRBJ1-1

CDR3 protein: ASSPRVSGNQPQH
V gene: TRBV9
CDR3 length: 13
J gene: TRBJ1-5

CDR3 protein: AISLDENKGKTEAF
V gene: TRBV10-3
CDR3 length: 14
J gene: TRBJ1-1

CDR3 protein: ASRTMGISYEQY
V gene: TRBV10-3
CDR3 length: 12
J gene: TRBJ2-7

CDR3 protein: SLEARGYEQY
V gene: TRBV29-1
CDR3 length: 10
J gene: TRBJ2-7

CDR3 protein: ASSLPGGTSYEQY
V gene: TRBV5-1
CDR3 length: 13
J gene: TRBJ2-7

CDR3 protein: SAPGTGGSGYT
V gene: TRBV20-1
CDR3 length: 11
J gene: TRBJ1-2

CDR3 protein: ASSQRRTGEKLF
V gene: TRBV14
CDR3 length: 12
J gene: TRBJ1-4

CDR3 protein: ASSLDSGADGYT
V gene: TRBV5-1
CDR3 length: 12
J gene: TRBJ1-2

CDR3 protein: ASSEWQGASSEQY
V gene: TRBV6-1
CDR3 length: 13
J gene: TRBJ2-7

CDR3 protein: ASSPDHYEQY
V gene: TRBV7-9
CDR3 length: 10
J gene: TRBJ2-7

CDR3 protein: ATSFPGASGQETQY
V gene: TRBV15
CDR3 length: 14
J gene: TRBJ2-5

CDR3 protein: ASSQDQVSAGNT
V gene: TRBV7-9
CDR3 length: 12
J gene: TRBJ1-2

CDR3 protein: ASSSATDRVAF
V gene: TRBV7-3
CDR3 length: 11
J gene: TRBJ1-1

CDR3 protein: ASKGAGGGYEQY
V gene: TRBV2
CDR3 length: 12
J gene: TRBJ2-7

CDR3 protein: SARPQFSYEQY
V gene: TRBV20-1
CDR3 length: 11
J gene: TRBJ2-7

CDR3 protein: ASSLRNAPGSCF
V gene: TRBV7-2
CDR3 length: 12
J gene: TRBJ2-2

CDR3 protein: ASTWSNYGYT
V gene: TRBV28
CDR3 length: 10
J gene: TRBJ1-2

CDR3 protein: ASPRNSGPGANVLT
V gene: TRBV25-1
CDR3 length: 14
J gene: TRBJ2-6

CDR3 protein: ASSLTLGRLRETQY
V gene: TRBV7-3
CDR3 length: 14
J gene: TRBJ2-5

CDR3 protein: SATGQGGQPQH
V gene: TRBV20-1
CDR3 length: 11
J gene: TRBJ1-5

CDR3 protein: ASTRPGQGYT
V gene: TRBV6-5
CDR3 length: 10
J gene: TRBJ1-2

CDR3 protein: ASHGVRSPLH
V gene: TRBV27
CDR3 length: 10
J gene: TRBJ1-6

CDR3 protein: ASRDLGGPNEQY
V gene: TRBV9
CDR3 length: 12
J gene: TRBJ2-7